The clone carrying this T cell receptor (beta chain) was seen only a few times. Its antigen remains unknown. Deletions cut 5 bases from V and 4 bases from J, with 11 bases between. The CDR3 consists of 13 residues. Germline lookup yields CDR1 SGHVS and CDR2 FNYEAQ. This sample was taken from a study of T cells in Graves' hyperthyroidism and ophthalmopathy. Notes on the study in general: From stable hyperthyroidism, ophthalmopathy was separated by a 13 V-J model. Blood samples included most of the expanded thyroid clonotypes exceeding 0.001.

In patients aged 18 to 65, hyperthyroidism was newly diagnosed, with duration under 2 months. Diagnoses were made from clinical symptoms, serum measures (thyroxine and TRAb), thyroid ultrasound and orbital computed tomography. TCR beta CDR3 regions were amplified from RNA. A set of HTBI primers served as the primers for a first-round RT-PCR of the TCR CDR3. TCRdb re-called the multiplex PCR reads through MiXCR, storing one row per CDR3 protein. The profile shows a few hundred thousand distinct CDR3 sequences, 25% of them singletons. The chain employs TRBV7-6 and TRBJ2-5; D remains unclear. Sequenced: blood. The sequence was collected from a man aged 45-65 years with Graves' hyperthyroidism. The CDR3 region is CASSPQPRETQYF. The CDR3, as DNA: TGTGCCAGCAGCCCCCAACCCAGAGAGACCCAGTACTTC.